The 17 T cell receptor beta chains below all came from one sample that was sequenced in a study of CD8+ T cells in alopecia areata. RNA extraction and reverse transcription yielded cDNA as sequencing template. TCRdb's table, derived via immunoSEQ multiplex PCR, lists solely in-frame clones and lacks some. The sample lists about 120,000 clones, 50% to 55% occurring once. This sample's treatment: oral pan-JAK inhibitor, 5-10 mg twice daily. The starting material was CD4+ T cells sorted from blood, obtained at week 4, from a patient treated with tofacitinib. These receptors all stem from a human donor with alopecia areata.

CDR3 nucleotide sequence: TGTGCCAGCGCCGGGGTTCCCAACCACAATGAGCAGTTCTTC. Protein product: CASAGVPNHNEQFF. The chain has TRBV25-1 and TRBJ2-1; a possible D gene is TRBD2 (5 bases). The CDR3 covers 14 residues. Germline V lookup: CDR1 MGHDK, CDR2 SYGVNS. The germline V and J ends were trimmed by 8 bases and 5 bases, with 16 bases remaining between them. Full variable domain (remainder filled in from reference TRBV25-1 and TRBJ2-1): EADIYQTPRYLVIGTGKKITLECSQTMGHDKMYWYQQDPGMELHLIHYSYGVNSTEKGDLSSESTVSRIRTEHFPLTLESARPSHTSQYLCASAGVPNHNEQFFGPGTRLTVL.

The chain uses TRBV13 and TRBJ2-4, with a weak D call TRBD2 (5 bases). V was trimmed by 11 bases and J by 0 bases, leaving 14 bases between them. The length of the CDR3 is 14 residues. In germline, CDR1 is PRHDT, CDR2 FYEKMQ (reference sequence). DNA for the CDR3: TGTGCCTCGGGGATGAGCTTAGCCAAAAACATTCAGTACTTC. Translation: CASGMSLAKNIQYF.

The genes are TRBV29-1 and TRBJ2-1, with 7 nucleotides matching TRBD2. There are 16 residues in the CDR3. Losses at the gene ends were 8 bases for V and 0 bases for J; bases not matched to a gene: 13. The V gene's germline CDR1 is SQVTM and CDR2 ANQGSEA. As DNA, the CDR3 is TGCAGCTCTCTAGGGGAGGGGTCAAGCTCCTACAATGAGCAGTTCTTC. This gives the protein CSSLGEGSSSYNEQFF.

CDR3 sequence: CASSLDRPGGYTF. The CDR3 coding sequence is TGTGCCAGCAGCTTAGATCGGCCAGGCGGCTACACCTTC. The V call is TRBV7-9, the J call TRBJ1-2; D unresolved. In germline, CDR1 is SEHNR, CDR2 FQNEAQ (reference sequence). Trimming took off 1 base at V and 8 bases at J, with 11 bases between the two ends. This CDR3 comprises 13 residues.

This sequence joins TRBV7-3 and TRBJ1-2; 8 bases map to TRBD1. The V gene end was trimmed by 5 bases and the J gene end by 0 bases; junction bases not matched to a gene: 5. The germline gives CDR1 SGHTA, CDR2 FQGTGA. There are 15 residues in the CDR3. The CDR3 sequence: CASSLGQGPNYGYTF. In nucleotides, the CDR3 is TGTGCCAGCAGCCTAGGACAGGGACCTAACTATGGCTACACCTTC.

The V and J genes are TRBV14 and TRBJ1-2; D possibly corresponds to TRBD1 (6 bases). V was clipped by 0 bases and J by 8 bases, with 10 bases between them. Germline CDR1 reads SGHDN; CDR2 reads FVKESK. The CDR3 is 13 residues long. The CDR3 DNA sequence: TGTGCCAGCAGCCAAGATCAGGGGTGGGGCTACACCTTC. This gives the protein CASSQDQGWGYTF.

V usage is TRBV19 and J usage is TRBJ1-2, with D uncertain. This CDR3 region has 12 residues. V was cut by 8 bases and J by 1 base, with 8 bases left in between. The germline CDR1 and CDR2 sequences are LNHDA and SQIVND (reference sequence). The DNA of the CDR3 is TGTGCCAGTCAACGGATTAACTATGGCTACACCTTC. Protein sequence: CASQRINYGYTF. The whole variable domain, filled in from reference TRBV19 and TRBJ1-2, reads DGGITQSPKYLFRKEGQNVTLSCEQNLNHDAMYWYRQDPGQGLRLIYYSQIVNDFQKGDIAEGYSVSREKKESFPLTVTSAQKNPTAFYLCASQRINYGYTFGSGTRLTVV.

This clone appeared a single time. The rearrangement joins TRBV30 to TRBJ2-3; no clear D gene. The germline gives CDR1 GTSNPN, CDR2 SVGIG (reference sequence). Deletions cut 5 bases from V and 1 base from J, with 16 bases between. The CDR3 loop spans 15 amino acids. The DNA for the CDR3 is TGTGCCTGGGCCAAGGGCCGAACAGGCACAGATACGCAGTATTTT. Translated: CAWAKGRTGTDTQYF.

This clone came up a few times. One end of the junction does not line up with germline, which may come from a read error. This chain uses TRBV29-1 with TRBJ2-4, with D uncertain. CDR1 and CDR2 (germline): SQVTM, ANQGSEA. The CDR3 spans 13 residues. CDR3 amino acids: CSVRPTATNIQYF. CDR3 DNA sequence: TGCAGCGTTCGTCCCACCGCCACAAACATTCAGTACTTC.

The CDR3 is CAWSFRGGQETQYF. For the CDR3, the DNA is TGTGCCTGGAGTTTTCGGGGGGGGCAAGAGACCCAGTACTTC. V is TRBV30 and J is TRBJ2-5; 8 positions agree with TRBD2. The germline gives CDR1 GTSNPN, CDR2 SVGIG (reference sequence). The CDR3 covers 14 residues. The ends lost 2 bases at V and 2 bases at J; junction bases unmatched: 4.

The CDR3 spells CAWSSGTRHEQYF. The DNA of the CDR3 is TGTGCCTGGAGTTCCGGGACAAGGCACGAGCAGTACTTC. The chain combines TRBV30 with TRBJ2-7; perhaps TRBD1 as D (6 bases). CDR3 length equals 13 residues. V dropped 2 bases and J dropped 5 bases, with 13 bases sitting between them. Germline loops: CDR1 GTSNPN, CDR2 SVGIG (reference sequence). Variable domain in full (rest from reference TRBV30 and TRBJ2-7): SQTIHQWPATLVQPVGSPLSLECTVEGTSNPNLYWYRQAAGRGLQLLFYSVGIGQISSEVPQNLSASRPQDRQFILSSKKLLLSDSGFYLCAWSSGTRHEQYFGPGTRLTVT.

The chain combines TRBV5-1 with TRBJ2-3, with TRBD2 identical over 10 bases. CDR1 and CDR2 (germline): SGHRS, YFSETQ. The CDR3 extends over 16 amino acids. The trim removed 4 bases at V and 3 bases at J, leaving 8 bases unmatched. The CDR3 sequence is CASSAALAGGTDTQYF. In DNA form, the CDR3 reads TGCGCCAGCAGCGCCGCCTTAGCGGGAGGAACAGATACGCAGTATTTT.

This chain connects TRBV30 to TRBJ1-4, with D possibly being TRBD1 (6 bases). This CDR3 is 15 amino acids long. CDR1 and CDR2 (germline): GTSNPN, SVGIG (reference sequence). Trimming took off 0 bases at V and 8 bases at J, with 16 bases between the two ends. The CDR3, as DNA: TGTGCCTGGAGTGTACGTTCAGGGGAAGGGGAAAAACTGTTTTTT. Protein sequence: CAWSVRSGEGEKLFF.

The chain couples TRBV5-1 to TRBJ2-7; a weak D match, TRBD2 (6 bases). Germline V gene sequence: CDR1 SGHRS, CDR2 YFSETQ. Trimming pared 5 bases from V and 6 bases from J, leaving 18 bases between. The CDR3 contains 14 residues. CDR3 amino acids: CASRPDPRESEQYF. CDR3 nucleotides: TGCGCCAGCAGACCGGACCCCCGGGAGAGCGAGCAGTACTTC. The full variable domain, its missing parts supplied by reference TRBV5-1 and TRBJ2-7, is KAGVTQTPRYLIKTRGQQVTLSCSPISGHRSVSWYQQTPGQGLQFLFEYFSETQRNKGNFPGRFSGRQFSNSRSEMNVSTLELGDSALYLCASRPDPRESEQYFGPGTRLTVT.

Points on this clone: Germline and junction disagree at one end, which may indicate a read error. The chain employs TRBV6-1 and TRBJ2-7; 9 bases are a match to TRBD1. Per the germline V gene, CDR1 is MNHNS and CDR2 is SASEGT. This CDR3 has 12 residues. CDR3 sequence (DNA): TGTGCCAGCAGCCACAACCCGGGACAGGGACACTTC. Residues: CASSHNPGQGHF.

This clone showed up just a few times. This chain uses TRBV27 with TRBJ2-7; 13 bases line up with TRBD2. The CDR3 contains 16 residues. The germline V gene encodes CDR1 MNHEY and CDR2 SMNVEV (reference sequence). The junction had 9 bases not matched to a gene; V was cut back by 6 bases and J by 4 bases. CDR3 nucleotides: TGTGCCAGCAGCAGAAGGACTAGCGGGAGTATTTACGAGCAGTACTTC. Translating it yields CASSRRTSGSIYEQYF.

This clone has only a few counts. Within the sample, other DNA sequences also encode this same CDR3. The chain is built from TRBV7-6 and TRBJ2-7, with 8 bases that match TRBD2. Germline V gene data show CDR1 as SGHVS and CDR2 as FNYEAQ. This CDR3 is 13 amino acids long. The junction had 3 bases not matched to a gene; V was cut back by 5 bases and J by 3 bases. CDR3: CASSPTSGYEQYF. In nucleotides, the CDR3 is TGTGCCAGCAGCCCCACTAGCGGCTACGAGCAGTACTTC.